The 5 T cell receptor beta chains presented below share a single source sample, sequenced in a study of T-cell reconstitution after alpha-beta-depleted transplantation in children. A TCRbeta library incorporating unique molecular identifiers was prepared. TCRdb used MiXCR to reprocess the PCR reads, holding one entry per CDR3 protein. This sample carries some 290,000 distinct CDR3 sequences, 23% of them seen once, and the ten largest clones take 9.5% to 13%. Sample: PBMCs, mostly from graft donor cells, taken 180 days after TCRalphabeta/CD19-depleted stem cell transplant. These receptors all stem from a male patient aged 5 to 17 who had a stem cell transplant for acute lymphoblastic leukemia, so the T cells may come from the graft donor.

This clonotype was counted only a few times. The chain combines TRBV5-1 with TRBJ2-2; D uncertain. The CDR3 consists of 15 residues. Trimming took off 3 bases at V and 2 bases at J, with 11 bases between the two ends. Germline values: CDR1 SGHRS, CDR2 YFSETQ. This chain's CDR3 is CASSSYPPNTGELFF. In DNA form, the CDR3 reads TGCGCCAGCAGCTCCTACCCACCTAACACCGGGGAGCTGTTTTTT.

This sequence joins TRBV11-1 and TRBJ2-2; 11 nucleotides line up with TRBD2. This CDR3 is built from 19 residues. V gave up 5 bases and J gave up 0 bases; unmatched junction bases: 11. Germline V gene lookup returns CDR1 SGHAT and CDR2 FQDESV (reference sequence). CDR3: CASSPRGLAAYANTGELFF. The CDR3 DNA reads TGTGCCAGCAGCCCCCGGGGACTAGCGGCCTACGCGAACACCGGGGAGCTGTTTTTT.

This clonotype showed up just a few times. The rearrangement uses TRBV5-1 and TRBJ1-2, with 7 bases identical to TRBD1. Germline CDR1 reads SGHRS; CDR2 reads YFSETQ. This CDR3 comprises 14 residues. V lost 4 bases and J lost 4; bases outside the gene matches: 7. CDR3 loop: CASSGGGSGYGYTF. The CDR3 DNA sequence: TGCGCCAGCAGCGGAGGGGGCTCAGGCTATGGCTACACCTTC.

This clonotype was observed a handful of times. V is TRBV5-1 and J is TRBJ2-7; D uncertain. Germline V gene lookup returns CDR1 SGHRS and CDR2 YFSETQ. Trimming cost V 7 bases and J 3 bases, with 23 bases left between them. The CDR3 is 16 amino acids. The CDR3 DNA is TGCGCCAGCTCCTCCTCCCCGTGGGCACTGGGCTACGAGCAGTACTTC. It translates to CASSSSPWALGYEQYF.

The table lists this clonotype with a few counts. DNA of the CDR3: TGTGCCAGCAGCCCGGGACAGGGGCAAGAGACCCAGTACTTC. Encoded protein: CASSPGQGQETQYF. This chain uses TRBV7-8 with TRBJ2-5, with 10 positions matching TRBD1. V lost 5 bases to trimming and J lost 2 bases; unmatched junction nucleotides: 2. CDR1 and CDR2 from the germline V gene are SGHVS and FQNEAQ. The CDR3 is 14 residues long.